This entry concerns a single TCR beta chain. The source of the sample is a study of regulatory T cells in long-lasting Graves disease. The CDR3 consists of 17 residues. Germline V lookup: CDR1 LGHNA, CDR2 YSLEER. V was trimmed by 4 bases and J by 3 bases, leaving 21 bases between them. CDR3-region Arm-PCR and iRepertoire HTBI primers produced the TCR beta libraries. MiXCR, run by TCRdb on the multiplex PCR reads, gives a single entry per CDR3 protein. The sample includes about 300,000 distinct CDR3 sequences, 20% to 25% seen only once; the top ten take just over 55%. Time point noted: persistent/refractory GD, antithyroid drugs over 5 years with positive TRAb. PBMC RNA served as the TCR library source.

This chain connects TRBV4-3 to TRBJ1-1; D may be TRBD1 (6 bases). Sequenced material: peripheral blood mononuclear cells (PBMCs), taken when the disease was refractory, from a patient treated with antithyroid drugs. The clonotype comes from a female donor with Graves disease. CDR3 sequence: CASSRLPTGGVYTEAFF. The CDR3 region has the DNA TGCGCCAGCAGCCGCCTACCCACGGGGGGCGTGTACACTGAAGCTTTCTTT.